Following are 12 T cell receptor beta chains from one sample sequenced in a study of tumor and adjacent non-tumor tissue in lung cancer. TCRbeta libraries were built with three rounds of nested PCR, modified from ARM-PCR. TCRdb analysed the multiplex PCR reads with MiXCR anew, one entry per CDR3 protein. Among over 85,000 distinct CDR3 sequences listed, over 70% were seen once. The template was RNA from unsorted bulk tissue. Sequenced sample: lung tumor tissue. Receptor source: a man between 65 and 80 years old with non-small cell lung cancer.

Only one count was recorded for this clonotype. The chain uses TRBV5-5 and TRBJ2-5; D gene uncertain. CDR1 is SGHKS, CDR2 YYEKEE, per germline (reference sequence). CDR3 length: 13 residues. Trimming shortened V by 0 bases and J by 12 bases, and 15 bases separated the two germline ends. CDR3 amino acids: CASSLVSPEIKYF. CDR3 bases: TGTGCCAGCAGCTTGGTCAGTCCGGAAATCAAGTACTTC.

On this clonotype itself: Since no conserved phenylalanine or tryptophan closes the CDR3, a read error is the likely cause. The genes are TRBV4-3 and TRBJ2-1, with TRBD1 as a possible D gene (6 bases). Per the germline V gene, CDR1 is LGHNA and CDR2 is YSLEER. The V end lost 0 bases, the J end lost 9 bases, and 18 bases lay between the germline ends. The CDR3 length is 16 residues. CDR3 DNA sequence: TGCGCCAGCAGCCAAGATTCCCGGGATCAGGACAGTGAGCAGTTCTTA. As protein: CASSQDSRDQDSEQFL.

As to this clonotype: A much larger clone differs by one base, so this may be a read error. V and J are TRBV20-1 and TRBJ2-7; D possibly matches TRBD1 or TRBD2 (5 bases each). Germline CDR1 and CDR2: DFQATT and SNEGSKA (reference sequence). The CDR3 extends over 16 amino acids. Trimming stripped 3 bases from V and 9 bases from J, with 27 bases between. In DNA form, the CDR3 reads TGCAGTGCTAGGGACTCCGGGTCACAGGACGTTACGAGGCAGTACTTC. Translated, it gives CSARDSGSQDVTRQYF.

For this clonotype: A junction end diverges from the germline sequence, so it may reflect a read error. The chain combines TRBV6-5 with TRBJ2-2; 8 nucleotides line up with TRBD2. The CDR3 consists of 17 residues. Germline V lookup: CDR1 MNHEY, CDR2 SVGAGI. The CDR3 DNA follows: TGTGCCAGCAGTTACTCGTTAGCGGGAAGTAACACCGGGGTGCTGTTTTTT. Residues: CASSYSLAGSNTGVLFF.

Note on this clonotype: Its ends do not fully match the called genes, so a read error is possible. The DNA for the CDR3 is TGTACCAGCGGTGAATCCAGTTTTACGCAGTATTTT. Its protein is CTSGESSFTQYF. This chain links TRBV6-1 with TRBJ2-3; possible D gene TRBD2, 5 bases. Germline assignment: CDR1 MNHNS and CDR2 SASEGT. The CDR3 is 12 amino acids.

Remarks on this clonotype: The final CDR3 position lacks the conserved phenylalanine or tryptophan, pointing to a likely read error. The rearrangement links TRBV29-1 to TRBJ1-1, with 8 bases fitting TRBD1. Germline V gene data show CDR1 as SQVTM and CDR2 as ANQGSEA. The CDR3 loop spans 12 amino acids. CDR3 residues: CNVFGQGAKAFV. The CDR3 DNA reads as TGCAACGTCTTCGGACAGGGAGCTAAAGCTTTCGTT.

Of note for this clonotype: Likely a read error: the CDR3 ends without its conserved phenylalanine or tryptophan. The V and J genes are TRBV20-1 and TRBJ2-3; 8 bases fit TRBD2. V was pared by 1 base and J by 2 bases, with 2 bases of the junction left unmatched. The CDR3 is 14 amino acids. Germline CDR1 and CDR2: DFQATT and SNEGSKA (reference sequence). The CDR3 region has the DNA TGCAGTGCTAGAGTAGCGGGGTTCACAGATACGCAGTATTCT. Amino acid sequence: CSARVAGFTDTQYS.

As concerns this clonotype: No conserved phenylalanine or tryptophan ends this CDR3, so it is likely a read error. The V call is TRBV6-1, the J call TRBJ2-3; 9 nucleotides agree with TRBD1. The CDR3 extends over 14 amino acids. CDR1 is MNHNS, CDR2 SASEGT, per germline. CDR3 in DNA: TGCGCCAGCAGTCTGGGACAGGGCCAAAATACGCAGTATTTA. Translation gives CASSLGQGQNTQYL.

Concerning this clonotype: The junction does not match germline at one end; this may be a read error. The gene calls are TRBV10-3 and TRBJ2-1; 9 bases match TRBD2. Looked up from germline, CDR1 is ENHRY and CDR2 is SYGVKD. The CDR3 consists of 18 residues. The CDR3 DNA reads as TGTGCCGTCAATTCCAATTCCTCGCGGGGGGGAACCTACAATGAGCAGTTATTC. Its translation: CAVNSNSSRGGTYNEQLF.

This clonotype turned up a few times. The conserved phenylalanine or tryptophan normally closing the CDR3 is absent here, so this likely arose from a read error. This chain uses TRBV10-2 with TRBJ1-2; no firm D call. The CDR3 covers 15 residues. Deletions cut 0 bases from V and 5 bases from J, with 13 bases between. Per germline, CDR1 WSHSY and CDR2 SAAADI. CDR3 amino acids: CASSESRDQSYGYTL. The CDR3 coding sequence is TGCGCCAGCAGTGAGTCGAGGGATCAGAGTTATGGCTACACCTTG.

The genes are TRBV5-4 and TRBJ1-1; D unclear. The CDR3 runs to 13 residues. Trimming stripped 4 bases from V and 7 bases from J, with 14 bases between. CDR1 is SGHNT and CDR2 is YYREEE in the germline V gene (reference sequence). CDR3 region: CASSPGLKIEAFF. CDR3 nucleotides: TGTGCCAGCAGCCCTGGATTGAAGATTGAAGCTTTCTTT.

Turning to this clonotype: At one end the junction does not follow the germline gene, possibly because of a read error. The V and J genes are TRBV6-5 and TRBJ1-2; D gene uncertain. This CDR3 has 15 amino acids. CDR1 is MNHEY and CDR2 is SVGAGI in the germline V gene. The CDR3 sequence: CASSYSKHINYGYTF. As DNA, the CDR3 is TGTGCCAGCAGTTACTCCAAACACATTAACTATGGTTACACCTTC.